The sample holds many counts of the clone carrying this T cell receptor beta chain. The antigen is undetermined. This specimen belongs to a study of Graves' ophthalmopathy and Graves' hyperthyroidism. Study-wide results and caveats: Blood contained most expanded thyroid clonotypes exceeding 0.001 frequency.

The CDR3 consists of 16 residues. Per the germline V gene, CDR1 is SGHAT and CDR2 is FQNNGV. V gave up 1 base and J gave up 4 bases, with 16 bases separating them. As the template, RNA transcripts were used to amplify TCR beta CDR3 regions. First-round RT-PCR employed HTBI primers, with a second-round multiplex PCR after it. Using its own MiXCR run on the multiplex PCR reads, TCRdb lists one record per CDR3 protein. The sample lists about 370,000 distinct CDR3 sequences, about a sixth seen once, with roughly 2.4% in the top ten. Stable hyperthyroidism denotes an absence of ophthalmopathy throughout 18 months of follow-up. The diagnosis combined clinical symptoms, thyroxine, TRAb, thyroid ultrasound and orbital computed tomography scans.

The chain employs TRBV11-2 and TRBJ2-5; D perhaps matches TRBD1 (6 bases). The clonotype comes from an adult woman with stable Graves' hyperthyroidism. Sequenced material: peripheral blood. CDR3 in DNA: TGTGCCAGCAGCTTAGGAACAGGGCAGGAGACAGAGACCCAGTACTTC. This sequence encodes CASSLGTGQETETQYF.